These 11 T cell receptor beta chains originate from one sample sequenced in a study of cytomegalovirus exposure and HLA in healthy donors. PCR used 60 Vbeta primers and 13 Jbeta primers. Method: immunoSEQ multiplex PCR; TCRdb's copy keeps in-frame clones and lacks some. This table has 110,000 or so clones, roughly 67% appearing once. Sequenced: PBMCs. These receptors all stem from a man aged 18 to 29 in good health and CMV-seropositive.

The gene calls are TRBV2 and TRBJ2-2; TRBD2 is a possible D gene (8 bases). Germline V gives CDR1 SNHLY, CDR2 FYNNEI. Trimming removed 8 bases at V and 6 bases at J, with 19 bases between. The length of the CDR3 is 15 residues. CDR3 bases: TGTGCCAGCGAACCCCGGGAGGGACAGCCCGGGGAGCTGTTTTTT. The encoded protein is CASEPREGQPGELFF.

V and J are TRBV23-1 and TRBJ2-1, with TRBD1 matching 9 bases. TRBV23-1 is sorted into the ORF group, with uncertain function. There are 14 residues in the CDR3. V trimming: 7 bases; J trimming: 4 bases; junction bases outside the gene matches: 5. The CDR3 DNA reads TGCGCCAGCATAACAGGGGGCTCGTACAATGAGCAGTTCTTC. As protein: CASITGGSYNEQFF.

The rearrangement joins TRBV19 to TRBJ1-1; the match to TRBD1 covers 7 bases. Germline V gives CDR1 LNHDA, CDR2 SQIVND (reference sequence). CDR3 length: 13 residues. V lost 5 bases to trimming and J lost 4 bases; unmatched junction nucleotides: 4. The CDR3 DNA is TGTGCCAGTAGTGTTAACAGGGGCACTGAAGCTTTCTTT. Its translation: CASSVNRGTEAFF.

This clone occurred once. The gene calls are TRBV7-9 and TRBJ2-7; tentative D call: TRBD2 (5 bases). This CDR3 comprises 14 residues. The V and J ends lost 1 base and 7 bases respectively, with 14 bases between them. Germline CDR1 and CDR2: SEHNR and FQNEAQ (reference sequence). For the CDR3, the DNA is TGTGCCAGCAGCTTAGGGGGTATCCCGGGAGAGCAGTACGTC. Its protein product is CASSLGGIPGEQYV.

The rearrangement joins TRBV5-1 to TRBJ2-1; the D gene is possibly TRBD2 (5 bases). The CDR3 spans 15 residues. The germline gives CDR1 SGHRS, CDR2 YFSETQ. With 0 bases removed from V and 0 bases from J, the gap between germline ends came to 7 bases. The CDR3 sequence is CASSLAGSSYNEQFF. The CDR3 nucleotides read TGCGCCAGCAGCTTGGCGGGGAGCTCCTACAATGAGCAGTTCTTC.

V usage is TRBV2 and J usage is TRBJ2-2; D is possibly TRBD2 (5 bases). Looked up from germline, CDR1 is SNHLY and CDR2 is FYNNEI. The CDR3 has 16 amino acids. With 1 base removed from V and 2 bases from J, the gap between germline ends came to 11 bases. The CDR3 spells CASSEGGFPNTGELFF. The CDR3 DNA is TGTGCCAGCAGTGAAGGAGGGTTTCCCAACACCGGGGAGCTGTTTTTT. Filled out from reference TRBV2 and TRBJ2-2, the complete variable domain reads EPEVTQTPSHQVTQMGQEVILRCVPISNHLYFYWYRQILGQKVEFLVSFYNNEISEKSEIFDDQFSVERPDGSNFTLKIRSTKLEDSAMYFCASSEGGFPNTGELFFGEGSRLTVL.

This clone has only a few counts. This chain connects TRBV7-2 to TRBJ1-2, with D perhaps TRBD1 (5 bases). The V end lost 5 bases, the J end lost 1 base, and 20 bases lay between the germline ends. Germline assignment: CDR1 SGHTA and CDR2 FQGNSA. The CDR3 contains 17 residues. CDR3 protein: CASSVTSGFSYNYGYTF. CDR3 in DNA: TGTGCCAGCAGCGTAACCTCAGGGTTCTCTTATAACTATGGCTACACCTTC.

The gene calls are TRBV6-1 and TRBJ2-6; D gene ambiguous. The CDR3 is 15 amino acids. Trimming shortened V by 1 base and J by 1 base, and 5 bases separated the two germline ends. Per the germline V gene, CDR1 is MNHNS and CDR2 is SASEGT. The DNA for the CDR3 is TGTGCCAGCAGTGAAGTTTCATCTGGGGCCAACGTCCTGACTTTC. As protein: CASSEVSSGANVLTF.

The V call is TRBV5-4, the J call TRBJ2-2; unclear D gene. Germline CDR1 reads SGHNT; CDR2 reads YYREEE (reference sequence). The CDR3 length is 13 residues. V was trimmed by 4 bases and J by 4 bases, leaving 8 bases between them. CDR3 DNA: TGTGCCAGCAGCCCCCACGGCACCGGGGAGCTGTTTTTT. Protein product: CASSPHGTGELFF.

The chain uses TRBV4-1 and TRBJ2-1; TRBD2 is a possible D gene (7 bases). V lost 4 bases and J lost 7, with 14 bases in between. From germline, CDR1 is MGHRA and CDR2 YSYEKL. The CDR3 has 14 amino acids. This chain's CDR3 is CASSRGGTNNEQFF. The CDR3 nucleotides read TGCGCCAGCAGCCGAGGGGGGACTAATAATGAGCAGTTCTTC.

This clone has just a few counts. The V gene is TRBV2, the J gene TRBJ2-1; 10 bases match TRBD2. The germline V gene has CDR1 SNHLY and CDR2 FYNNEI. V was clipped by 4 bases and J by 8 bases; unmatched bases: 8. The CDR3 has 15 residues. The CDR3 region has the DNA TGTGCCAGCAGTGTGGCTAGCGGGGGTTGGGATGAGCAGTTCTTC. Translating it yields CASSVASGGWDEQFF.